This TCR beta chain appears in the sequencing data of a study of blood T cell repertoires in COVID-19. CDR3 length equals 15 residues. The V and J ends lost 0 bases and 5 bases, in that order; junction bases with no gene match: 6. Germline lookup yields CDR1 SGHKS and CDR2 YYEKEE (reference sequence). Authors' analysis steps: Estimation of nucleated cell counts relied on the amplification of reference gene primers. Here immunoSEQ multiplex PCR was the method, and the copy in TCRdb shows in-frame clones only, minus some. The V and J calls and the clone size are those of that table, but D and trimming were determined from the DNA. The profile shows under 100,000 clones, around 85% of them singletons.

The chain is built from TRBV5-5 and TRBJ2-5, with TRBD2 matching 8 bases. The sequence came from a woman in her 70s with active or convalescent COVID-19. Specimen: peripheral blood. The DNA of the CDR3 is TGTGCCAGCAGCTTGGGTGGGAGCGGGGGCGAGACCCAGTACTTC. Its protein is CASSLGGSGGETQYF.